This entry lists 10 T cell receptor beta chains sequenced from one sample in a study of regulatory T cells in long-lasting Graves disease. Investigators prepared the TCR beta libraries by applying iRepertoire HTBI primers and Arm-PCR of CDR3 regions. TCRdb re-analysed the multiplex PCR reads in MiXCR, keeping a single row per CDR3 protein. Of 300,000 to 500,000 distinct CDR3 sequences in the sample, 20% were seen once. Specified time point: persistent/refractory GD, antithyroid drugs over 5 years with positive TRAb. The TCR library used RNA extracted from PBMCs. The specimen was peripheral blood mononuclear cells (PBMCs), collected when the disease was refractory, from a patient treated with antithyroid drugs. Receptors were obtained from a female donor with Graves disease.

This clonotype was counted ten times or more. The rearrangement joins TRBV30 to TRBJ1-1; 7 bases are shared with TRBD1. V lost 0 bases, J lost 5 bases, and 3 bases stayed unmatched. This CDR3 is 13 amino acids long. The germline CDR1 and CDR2 sequences are GTSNPN and SVGIG (reference sequence). The CDR3, as DNA: TGTGCCTGGAGTGTAATCAGGGGGACTGAAGCTTTCTTT. Translating gives CAWSVIRGTEAFF.

This clonotype was detected a few times. This chain uses TRBV25-1 with TRBJ2-7; 11 bases line up with TRBD1. This CDR3 has 17 residues. Germline CDR1 is MGHDK and CDR2 is SYGVNS. With V trimmed by 6 bases and J by 2 bases, 12 bases remained unmatched. This chain's CDR3 is CASRGPSRDRGTYEQYF. In DNA, the CDR3 is TGTGCCAGCAGGGGACCCAGCCGGGACAGGGGGACCTACGAGCAGTACTTC.

This clonotype showed up many times. The chain recombines TRBV7-2 with TRBJ2-4; D uncertain. V lost 1 base and J 1 base, leaving 5 bases between the germline ends. The CDR3 runs to 14 residues. The germline V gene has CDR1 SGHTA and CDR2 FQGNSA. CDR3 DNA sequence: TGTGCCAGCAGCTTAGTCCGGGCCAAAAACATTCAGTACTTC. This sequence encodes CASSLVRAKNIQYF.

The V call is TRBV10-2, the J call TRBJ2-3; 11 bases map to TRBD2. CDR3 size: 19 residues. Per the germline V gene, CDR1 is WSHSY and CDR2 is SAAADI. V was clipped by 2 bases and J by 0 bases; unmatched bases: 10. For the CDR3, the DNA is TGCGCCAGCAGTGAGACGCAAGGACTAGCGGGTACTAGCACAGATACGCAGTATTTT. Encoded protein: CASSETQGLAGTSTDTQYF.

This chain links TRBV2 with TRBJ2-2, with 7 bases fitting TRBD2. With 8 bases clipped from V and 0 bases from J, the junction kept 3 bases outside the gene matches. The CDR3 loop spans 14 amino acids. Germline CDR1 SNHLY, CDR2 FYNNEI. The DNA of the CDR3 is TGTGCCAGCGGGAGGGCCACGAACACCGGGGAGCTGTTTTTT. This translates into CASGRATNTGELFF. Looking up the rest from reference TRBV2 and TRBJ2-2 gives the full variable domain: EPEVTQTPSHQVTQMGQEVILRCVPISNHLYFYWYRQILGQKVEFLVSFYNNEISEKSEIFDDQFSVERPDGSNFTLKIRSTKLEDSAMYFCASGRATNTGELFFGEGSRLTVL.

The chain couples TRBV6-1 to TRBJ2-2; D unresolved. This CDR3 is 16 amino acids long. Germline V lookup: CDR1 MNHNS, CDR2 SASEGT. V was pared by 2 bases and J by 6 bases, with 16 bases between. The CDR3 protein is CASSESETPFAGELFF. In DNA form, the CDR3 reads TGTGCCAGCAGTGAATCTGAGACTCCCTTCGCCGGGGAGCTGTTTTTT.

This clonotype turned up a few times. V gene TRBV28 combines with J gene TRBJ1-5, with 7 bases identical to TRBD1. V trimming: 6 bases; J trimming: 7 bases; junction bases outside the gene matches: 9. This CDR3 has 14 amino acids. The germline V gene encodes CDR1 MDHEN and CDR2 SYDVKM. CDR3 sequence reads: CASRTTGYRQPQHF. The CDR3 DNA is TGTGCCAGCAGGACGACAGGGTACCGGCAGCCCCAGCATTTT.

This clonotype occurred many times. This rearrangement joins TRBV6-1 to TRBJ2-7; 8 positions agree with TRBD1. Per germline, CDR1 MNHNS and CDR2 SASEGT. CDR3 length equals 16 residues. Losses at the gene ends were 3 bases for V and 2 bases for J; bases not matched to a gene: 9. DNA of the CDR3: TGTGCCAGCAGTGACGCGGACAGGGTGGGACCCTACGAGCAGTACTTC. Translation gives CASSDADRVGPYEQYF.

This clonotype was observed many times. This chain connects TRBV2 to TRBJ2-7; 9 positions match TRBD2. The length of the CDR3 is 14 residues. Per the germline V gene, CDR1 is SNHLY and CDR2 is FYNNEI. The junction had 6 bases not matched to a gene; V was cut back by 6 bases and J by 3 bases. CDR3 protein: CASSPSGTRYEQYF. As DNA, the CDR3 is TGTGCCAGCAGCCCTAGCGGGACCCGCTACGAGCAGTACTTC.

In this sample, this clonotype turned up many times. V is TRBV2 and J is TRBJ1-2; possibly TRBD1 for D (5 bases). Looked up from germline, CDR1 is SNHLY and CDR2 is FYNNEI. V gave up 6 bases and J gave up 8 bases, with 16 bases separating them. The CDR3 is made up of 13 amino acids. In DNA form, the CDR3 reads TGTGCCAGCAGCGTCCCGGGACCAGTGGGCTACACCTTC. Translated, it gives CASSVPGPVGYTF.